One and the same sample provided the 4 T cell receptor beta chains below, sequenced in a study of blood T cell repertoires in COVID-19. Profiling relied on immunoSEQ multiplex PCR, and the TCRdb table lists in-frame clones only, not all of them. Altogether 240,000 or so clones are present, approximately 90% being singletons, with the ten largest covering around 7.2%. Sample: peripheral blood. The receptors were gathered from a man in his 60s who had recovered from COVID-19.

V usage is TRBV28 and J usage is TRBJ2-5; weak D call: TRBD2 (7 bases). The CDR3 loop spans 16 amino acids. Trimming stripped 5 bases from V and 5 bases from J, with 21 bases between. Per germline, CDR1 MDHEN and CDR2 SYDVKM. In nucleotides, the CDR3 is TGTGCCAGCAGTCATTACGGGGGAGGGGGGCTTGAGACCCAGTACTTC. The encoded protein is CASSHYGGGGLETQYF.

This clone showed up just once. The CDR3 sequence is CATSGSERGGTDTQYF. The CDR3 nucleotides read TGTGCCACCAGTGGGTCCGAACGGGGAGGCACAGATACGCAGTATTTT. The rearrangement links TRBV24-1 to TRBJ2-3; possible D gene TRBD2, 5 bases. Germline CDR1 reads KGHDR; CDR2 reads SFDVKD. The CDR3 length is 16 residues. The ends were cut back, 5 bases at V and 1 base at J, with 15 bases in the middle.

This rearrangement joins TRBV5-3 to TRBJ2-7, with D perhaps matching TRBD1 (5 bases). TRBV5-3 falls under the ORF class, with uncertain function. Deletions cut 0 bases from V and 0 bases from J, with 7 bases between. CDR3 length: 14 amino acids. The CDR3 loop reads CARSLEDTSYEQYV. CDR3 coding DNA: TGTGCCAGAAGCTTGGAGGACACCTCCTACGAGCAGTACGTC.

The chain joins TRBV6-1 to TRBJ1-5, with 9 bases that match TRBD1. Trimming at V came to 2 bases and at J to 0 bases, leaving 11 bases not matched to a gene. CDR3 size: 19 residues. Germline assignment: CDR1 MNHNS and CDR2 SASEGT. The CDR3 spells CASSESLGQGAYSNQPQHF. CDR3 in DNA: TGTGCCAGCAGTGAATCTCTGGGACAGGGAGCTTATAGCAATCAGCCCCAGCATTTT.